This TCR beta chain was sequenced in a study of T-cell memory formation after mild COVID-19. In this sample, this clonotype turned up once. The target antigen is unknown. Whole-study findings and limits: Second-wave clones peaking on day 37 lacked confirmed SARS-CoV-2 specificity. Among CD4+ contracting clones, most were CM and EM, and CD8+ ones EMRA. Clones shrinking between day 15 and 85 showed a balanced CD4/CD8 split, and those that grew later tilted toward CD4+.

Trimming left V 4 bases short and J 6 bases short, with 16 bases between. The CDR3 contains 15 residues. Per germline, CDR1 SGHRS and CDR2 YFSETQ. 5'RACE primed from the constant segment yielded TCR alpha and TCR beta cDNA libraries bearing sample barcodes and UMIs. Using its own MiXCR run on the 5' RACE reads, TCRdb lists one record per CDR3 protein. The sample shows under 350,000 distinct CDR3 sequences, 15% to 20% of them seen only once. Material for sequencing was PBMCs or a T cell subset sorted from them (not recorded which). The TCR originated in a man between 18 and 35 years old who had mild COVID-19 (a few samples of this study predate the infection). Cell type and time point are not known. The chain is built from TRBV5-1 and TRBJ2-2; tentative D call: TRBD2 (7 bases). CDR3 in DNA: TGCGCCAGCAGCCTACCTGGCGGGGGCTCCGGGGAGCTGTTTTTT. It translates to CASSLPGGGSGELFF. Full variable domain (rest looked up from reference TRBV5-1 and TRBJ2-2): KAGVTQTPRYLIKTRGQQVTLSCSPISGHRSVSWYQQTPGQGLQFLFEYFSETQRNKGNFPGRFSGRQFSNSRSEMNVSTLELGDSALYLCASSLPGGGSGELFFGEGSRLTVL.